Listed here is a single T cell receptor beta chain. This clone is assessed as large (0.1 to 1%). What antigen it recognizes has not been identified. No much larger clone is present one base from it, and per-base qualities are unavailable. This sample was taken from a study of CD39 and CD103 CD8 tumor-infiltrating T cells (dated by TCRdb to about 2018). Regarding the complete study: Repertoire comparisons were shown for an HPV-positive HNSCC, an HPV-negative HNSCC, an ovarian cancer and a melanoma patient. TCRbeta CDR3 deep sequencing compared repertoires of CD8 TIL subsets defined by CD103 and CD39 with peripheral memory CD8 T cells.

Patients were not receiving therapy at sample collection, though earlier treatments ranged from chemotherapy, radiotherapy, surgery and immunotherapy to none. After thawing, cells were enriched for T lymphocytes using a negative-selection kit, and EpCAM beads were added for tumor-infiltrating lymphocytes. CD8 TIL subsets were FACS-sorted as CD3+CD4-CD8+CD45RA- cells split by CD39 and CD103 expression into DN, SP and DP. Tumor specimens were minced and digested with hyaluronidase, collagenase and DNase for 1 h, filtered, Ficoll-enriched and cryopreserved. Populations were sorted to 98% to 99% purity on a FACSAria II, and cell pellets were frozen for TCR sequencing without culture. Study-wide conclusions, independent of this receptor: DP TIL clonotypes were rarely found in blood or uninvolved lymph node, whereas DN TIL clonotypes largely overlapped peripheral memory CD8 repertoires. Compared with DN and SP CD8 TILs and with blood memory CD8 T cells, DP CD8 TILs appeared more oligoclonal, with the top 30 clonotypes covering about 56-86%.

Genomic DNA was extracted with the DNeasy Blood and Tissue Kit from 10,000 to 100,000 sorted cells per subset. TCRbeta V-J or V-D-J regions were sequenced and mapped by the immunoSEQ service, with coverage above 10x per sample. The original pipeline was this. The analysis included only productive rearrangements exported from the immunoSEQ Analyzer platform, and clonality was assessed using the 500 most abundant clones. The Morisita-Horn similarity index and the Jaccard index were used to quantify repertoire overlap between populations. Morisita-Horn similarity between CD8 T-cell subset TCR repertoires was measured in roughly six cancer patients. TCRdb obtained this table from immuneACCESS and retained in-frame rearrangements with V and J assigned. These tables miss some clones; where compared with another copy, unresolved V genes account for less than half of the shortfall, and the remainder is unexplained. V and J calls and clone size are those listed in that table; D and trimming were worked out from the DNA. This sample has over 800 clones in its table, and 35% to 40% of those were observed once. The top ten clonotypes cover roughly 19% of the sample.

From a lookup of the germline V gene, CDR1 and CDR2 are MNHNS and SASEGT. V and J are trimmed by 6 bases and 5 bases, and the gene matches miss 2 bases of the junction. Measured from the cysteine to the phenylalanine, the CDR3 is 15 residues long. Left in the record is the CDR3 DNA by itself, 45 bases read in frame from the first base. The specimen sequenced was CD39- CD103- CD8+ T cells sorted from the tumor. Interpreted using the paper, the cell subset or site label stands for: CD103-CD39- double-negative CD45RA- CD8 T cells. The chain links TRBV6-1 with TRBJ2-1; TRBD2 lines up with 15 middle nucleotides. This receptor was identified in a human donor with melanoma. DNA sequence: TGTGCCAGCAGGAGGACTAGCGGGGGGGACAATGAGCAGTTCTTC. This is translated as CASRRTSGGDNEQFF.